What follows is one T cell receptor (beta chain) and its context. Its cognate antigen has yet to be identified. No much larger clonotype is one base removed from it; base qualities were not supplied. The immunoSEQ Assay, a bias-controlled multiplex PCR, was used to amplify TCRbeta CDR3 regions from genomic DNA. The study's own analysis went as follows. Nucleated cell counts per sample were estimated from amplification of reference gene primers within the assay. To quantify the absolute abundance of each unique TCRbeta CDR3 rearrangement, sequence reads were collapsed and filtered. Productive Simpson clonality was computed per sample as the square root of Simpson's diversity index over productive rearrangements. TCRdb limited this immuneACCESS table to in-frame rearrangements with V and J called. A share of clones is missing; checked studies link under half to unresolved V genes, and the rest is unexplained. V and J calls and clone size follow that table, whereas D and trimming were derived from the DNA. The sample table records fewer than 400,000 clones; 85% of these occur just once. The top ten hold approximately 3.7% of the sample.

The data are from a study of blood T cell repertoires in COVID-19 (TCRdb year 2020). In the study overall: Samples covering the acute and convalescent phases of COVID-19 were provided by collaborators in the United States, Italy and Spain. The material from the prospective study consisted of cDNA or gDNA derived from T cells, B-cell-depleted T cells, or PBMCs. The dataset comprised deeply sampled blood TCRbeta repertoires from subjects exposed to, actively infected with, or recovered from COVID-19. The repertoires were released in a freely available public database meant as a resource for research on the immune response to SARS-CoV-2. The samples were drawn from two sources: the first 160 participants of the ongoing ImmuneRACE study, and fewer than 1,500 subjects contributed by 6 global collaborators. A de-identified subject ID, COVID-19 status, age in years and sex were almost always included in the sample metadata. HLA class I and class II types, where available, came from metadata supplied by the sample provider rather than from assay-based typing. Results the study describes overall, beyond this receptor: Clinical and demographic metadata were provided uncurated, with the amount varying by source and participant.

Each collaborating institution followed its own protocols to collect whole blood in K2EDTA tubes. Collaborator samples were shipped for TCRbeta analysis as frozen whole blood, isolated PBMCs, or DNA extracted from either sample type. There are 15 amino acids in the CDR3, from cysteine to phenylalanine inclusive. The sequence is cut down to CDR3 DNA, 45 bases in frame from base 1. According to the germline V gene, CDR1 reads KGHDR and CDR2 reads SFDVKD. V and J are trimmed by 1 base and 4 bases, and the gene matches miss 5 bases of the junction. Recombination linked TRBV24-1 to TRBJ1-2, and TRBD1 matches 7 of the central bases. The sequenced sample consisted of peripheral blood. The clonotype originates from a young woman with acute or convalescent COVID-19. The sequenced DNA: TGTGCCACCAGTGATTTTCAACAGGGGTCCTATGGCTACACCTTC. This encodes CATSDFQQGSYGYTF.